The 28 T cell receptor beta chains listed next were all sequenced from one sample in a study of cytomegalovirus exposure and HLA in healthy donors. Amplification used 60 Vbeta primers and 13 Jbeta primers. Assay used: immunoSEQ multiplex PCR; TCRdb lists only in-frame clones, some missing. Of fewer than 200,000 clones in the sample, 65% to 85% are singletons; the top ten hold around 0.8%. Sequencing input: PBMCs. The receptor set was obtained from a woman between 18 and 29 years old in good health and CMV-seronegative.

This clone was seen a handful of times. This chain joins TRBV12-5 and TRBJ2-7, with 7 bases that match TRBD2. Germline assignment: CDR1 LGHNT and CDR2 FRNRAP. With 5 bases clipped from V and 7 bases from J, the junction kept 11 bases outside the gene matches. The CDR3 is 14 amino acids. The DNA for the CDR3 is TGTGCTAGTGGTACCCTCAGCGGGACGGGAGAGCAGTACTTC. This codes for CASGTLSGTGEQYF.

V is TRBV7-9 and J is TRBJ1-1; the D is unclear. The V gene's germline CDR1 is SEHNR and CDR2 FQNEAQ (reference sequence). V lost 5 bases and J lost 2, with 15 bases in between. The CDR3 loop spans 15 amino acids. The CDR3 reads CASSHPLSGNTEAFF. In DNA form, the CDR3 reads TGTGCCAGCAGCCACCCCCTTTCGGGTAACACTGAAGCTTTCTTT.

The chain uses TRBV18 and TRBJ1-4, with unresolved D. There are 14 residues in the CDR3. Germline V gives CDR1 KGHSH, CDR2 LQKENI. Trimming stripped 3 bases from V and 0 bases from J, with 5 bases between. The CDR3 loop is CASSPRATNEKLFF. CDR3 nucleotide sequence: TGTGCCAGCTCACCTCGTGCAACTAATGAAAAACTGTTTTTT.

The V call is TRBV4-2, the J call TRBJ2-3; no clear D. Between the trimmed V and J ends, which lost 1 base and 4 bases, there was a span of 6 bases. The CDR3 is 13 amino acids. The germline V gene has CDR1 LGHNA and CDR2 YNFKEQ. In DNA form, the CDR3 reads TGTGCCAGCAGCCAAGTAGTTGCAGATACGCAGTATTTT. It codes for CASSQVVADTQYF.

The V call is TRBV9, the J call TRBJ2-1, with TRBD2 matching over 10 bases. V shed 1 base, J shed 10 bases, and the junction held 5 bases outside the gene matches. The CDR3 spans 14 residues. Germline values: CDR1 SGDLS, CDR2 YYNGEE. CDR3 residues: CASSVTAGGEEQFF. The DNA for the CDR3 is TGTGCCAGCAGCGTAACAGCGGGAGGGGAAGAGCAGTTCTTC.

About this clone: The junction departs from germline at one end; a sequencing error may be responsible. V and J are TRBV30 and TRBJ2-5; D is perhaps TRBD1 (6 bases). This CDR3 is 15 amino acids long. Germline CDR1 and CDR2: GTSNPN and SVGIG (reference sequence). CDR3 region: CAWRGRGGARETQYF. CDR3 coding DNA: TGTGCGTGGAGAGGCAGGGGCGGAGCCAGGGAGACCCAGTACTTC.

This chain joins TRBV4-3 and TRBJ1-4; D unresolved. The CDR3 runs 16 residues. The V end was cut by 2 bases, the J end by 0 bases, with 10 bases between. The germline gives CDR1 LGHNA, CDR2 YSLEER. The CDR3 sequence: CASSQHNSATNEKLFF. CDR3 in DNA: TGCGCCAGCAGCCAACACAACAGTGCAACTAATGAAAAACTGTTTTTT.

The chain employs TRBV12-5 and TRBJ2-1, with 11 bases identical to TRBD1. This CDR3 has 17 residues. The germline CDR1 and CDR2 sequences are LGHNT and FRNRAP. Trimming at V came to 3 bases and at J to 9 bases, leaving 13 bases not matched to a gene. CDR3 sequence: CASGFSVSGQGVIEQFF. CDR3 nucleotide sequence: TGTGCTAGTGGTTTCTCAGTATCGGGACAGGGGGTTATTGAGCAGTTCTTC.

The chain joins TRBV21-1 to TRBJ1-5; the table's D gene call, TRBD1, was not cross checked with the DNA. TRBV21-1 is listed as a pseudogene. This CDR3 region has 15 residues. The CDR3 region is CASGGGQGTNQPQHF. In DNA, the CDR3 is TGTGCCAGCGGAGGTGGACAGGGGACCAATCAGCCCCAGCATTTT.

The table lists this clone with a few counts. CDR3 DNA sequence: TGTGCCAGCAGGGGAGGGGGGGCCTACGAGCAGTACTTC. Translated: CASRGGGAYEQYF. The V call is TRBV6-6, the J call TRBJ2-7, with D tentatively TRBD2 (7 bases). The CDR3 totals 13 residues. Trimming cost V 6 bases and J 2 bases, with 11 bases left between them. Germline V gives CDR1 MNHNY, CDR2 SVGAGI (reference sequence).

This chain connects TRBV5-1 to TRBJ2-3, with 10 bases that match TRBD2. V shed 0 bases, J shed 1 base, and the junction held 5 bases outside the gene matches. This CDR3 comprises 17 residues. Germline assignment: CDR1 SGHRS and CDR2 YFSETQ. The CDR3 coding sequence is TGCGCCAGCAGCTTGGCCTTAGCGGGAGGTCGCACAGATACGCAGTATTTT. Amino acid sequence: CASSLALAGGRTDTQYF. The entire variable domain, with the rest obtained from reference TRBV5-1 and TRBJ2-3, is as follows: KAGVTQTPRYLIKTRGQQVTLSCSPISGHRSVSWYQQTPGQGLQFLFEYFSETQRNKGNFPGRFSGRQFSNSRSEMNVSTLELGDSALYLCASSLALAGGRTDTQYFGPGTRLTVL.

The chain recombines TRBV5-4 with TRBJ2-3, with D maybe TRBD2 (5 bases). Germline V gives CDR1 SGHNT, CDR2 YYREEE (reference sequence). The germline V and J ends were trimmed by 4 bases and 4 bases, with 13 bases remaining between them. The CDR3 sequence is 14 residues long. Here the CDR3 DNA reads TGTGCCAGCAGCCCGTCCCTGAGGGCAGATACGCAGTATTTT. Protein sequence: CASSPSLRADTQYF.

CDR3 sequence: CASGQGANTGELFF. Here the CDR3 DNA reads TGTGCCAGTGGACAGGGGGCGAACACCGGGGAGCTGTTTTTT. This chain uses TRBV11-3 with TRBJ2-2; 10 nucleotides agree with TRBD1. The CDR3 consists of 14 residues. CDR1 and CDR2 from the germline V gene are SGHNT and YENEEA. Trimming took 9 bases from V and 0 from J; bases not matched to a gene: 1.

This sequence joins TRBV29-1 and TRBJ2-7; TRBD2 agrees at 8 bases. The CDR3 runs to 14 residues. CDR1 is SQVTM, CDR2 ANQGSEA, per germline. V lost 6 bases, J lost 0 bases, and 7 bases stayed unmatched. CDR3: CSVVAGLSSYEQYF. CDR3 coding DNA: TGCAGCGTGGTAGCGGGGCTTAGCTCCTACGAGCAGTACTTC.

Remarks on this clone: Distinct nucleotide sequences in the sample also encode this CDR3. This chain joins TRBV7-9 and TRBJ1-4, with no clear D. The CDR3 runs 17 residues. Between the trimmed V and J ends, which lost 3 bases and 3 bases, there was a span of 17 bases. Germline V lookup: CDR1 SEHNR, CDR2 FQNEAQ (reference sequence). CDR3 amino acids: CASSFTLTRVANEKLFF. Written as DNA, the CDR3 is TGTGCCAGCAGCTTCACCCTAACGAGGGTGGCTAATGAAAAACTGTTTTTT.

The DNA of the CDR3 is TGTGCCTGGACGTCGGACAGGGAAATAATCTATGGCTACACCTTC. It codes for CAWTSDREIIYGYTF. The chain recombines TRBV30 with TRBJ1-2; 8 bases are shared with TRBD1. The CDR3 is made up of 15 amino acids. Germline trimming cut 4 bases from V and 4 bases from J; bases unmatched to any gene: 11. CDR1 GTSNPN and CDR2 SVGIG come from the germline V gene (reference sequence).

J is TRBJ1-6 and V is TRBV19; 7 positions match TRBD1. Trimming took 4 bases from V and 9 from J; bases not matched to a gene: 9. CDR3 length equals 15 residues. CDR1 LNHDA and CDR2 SQIVND come from the germline V gene (reference sequence). The CDR3 DNA reads as TGTGCCAGTAGTACCGACAGGGAAGGTGCTTCACCCCTCCACTTT. It is translated as CASSTDREGASPLHF. The complete variable domain, with remaining parts taken from reference TRBV19 and TRBJ1-6, reads DGGITQSPKYLFRKEGQNVTLSCEQNLNHDAMYWYRQDPGQGLRLIYYSQIVNDFQKGDIAEGYSVSREKKESFPLTVTSAQKNPTAFYLCASSTDREGASPLHFGNGTRLTVT.

This chain uses TRBV6-5 with TRBJ1-1; perhaps TRBD1 as D (5 bases). Germline CDR1 and CDR2: MNHEY and SVGAGI. This CDR3 is built from 12 residues. Between the trimmed V and J ends, which lost 6 bases and 6 bases, there was a span of 11 bases. CDR3 amino acids: CASSPGLAEAFF. The CDR3 DNA is TGTGCCAGCAGCCCAGGGTTGGCTGAAGCTTTCTTT.

The chain links TRBV11-3 to TRBJ2-5, with D uncertain. Germline CDR1 and CDR2: SGHNT and YENEEA. The CDR3 contains 17 residues. Trimming pared 4 bases from V and 4 bases from J, leaving 22 bases between. The CDR3 nucleotides read TGTGCCAGCAGCTCTAGACCCGGTTCGGTCTTTCCAGAGACCCAGTACTTC. It translates to CASSSRPGSVFPETQYF.

The chain is built from TRBV19 and TRBJ2-4; maybe TRBD2 (5 bases). The V end lost 7 bases, the J end lost 1 base, and 20 bases lay between the germline ends. Looked up from germline, CDR1 is LNHDA and CDR2 is SQIVND (reference sequence). The CDR3 spans 17 residues. The CDR3 nucleotides are TGTGCCAGTACCCCTCGCCTAGCAGGATCCGCCAAAAACATTCAGTACTTC. Amino acid sequence: CASTPRLAGSAKNIQYF.

This chain connects TRBV5-1 to TRBJ2-5, with 10 bases identical to TRBD2. The V and J ends lost 4 bases and 5 bases, in that order; junction bases with no gene match: 14. The germline V gene encodes CDR1 SGHRS and CDR2 YFSETQ. The CDR3 is made up of 17 amino acids. The CDR3 region is CASSPAGGLAGGETQYF. The CDR3, as DNA: TGCGCCAGCAGCCCCGCCGGAGGTTTAGCGGGGGGTGAGACCCAGTACTTC.

This rearrangement joins TRBV7-9 to TRBJ2-2; the D gene is possibly TRBD2 (6 bases). The ends were cut back, 2 bases at V and 0 bases at J, with 10 bases in the middle. The CDR3 sequence is 16 residues long. The germline V gene has CDR1 SEHNR and CDR2 FQNEAQ (reference sequence). The CDR3 spells CASSLPTSSNTGELFF. The CDR3 DNA reads TGTGCCAGCAGCTTACCGACTAGTTCGAACACCGGGGAGCTGTTTTTT.

The V and J genes are TRBV5-1 and TRBJ2-1; weak D call: TRBD2 (5 bases). The CDR3 is 16 amino acids. In germline, CDR1 is SGHRS, CDR2 YFSETQ. Between the trimmed V and J ends, which lost 4 bases and 8 bases, there was a span of 22 bases. This chain's CDR3 is CASSPVLQPGSHEQFF. CDR3 coding DNA: TGCGCCAGCAGCCCCGTACTACAACCGGGGTCCCATGAGCAGTTCTTC.

A remark on this clone: At one boundary the junction diverges from the germline segment, which might be a read error. V usage is TRBV7-9 and J usage is TRBJ2-1; 7 bases are a match to TRBD2. Germline CDR1 and CDR2: SEHNR and FQNEAQ (reference sequence). The CDR3 is 15 residues long. As DNA, the CDR3 is TGTTCCAGCAGCTTGTGGGAGGGCCGGTTGGATGAGCAGTTCTTC. Amino acid sequence: CSSSLWEGRLDEQFF.

This chain connects TRBV29-1 to TRBJ1-4, with a weak D call TRBD1 (6 bases). Trimming removed 7 bases from V and 8 bases from J, with 17 bases in between. Germline-derived CDR1 and CDR2 are SQVTM and ANQGSEA. The CDR3 is 13 residues long. The CDR3 sequence is CSAEGGVREKLFF. The CDR3 nucleotides are TGCAGCGCCGAAGGGGGGGTCAGGGAAAAACTGTTTTTT.

This clone was observed a single time. The chain recombines TRBV4-2 with TRBJ2-6, with 9 positions matching TRBD1. In germline, CDR1 is LGHNA, CDR2 YNFKEQ. CDR3 length equals 18 residues. The trim removed 1 base at V and 1 base at J, leaving 5 bases unmatched. CDR3 loop: CASSQAGQGRSGANVLTF. DNA for the CDR3: TGTGCCAGCAGCCAAGCGGGACAGGGAAGGTCTGGGGCCAACGTCCTGACTTTC.

This clone was recorded a few times. The V gene is TRBV28, the J gene TRBJ2-7, with 8 bases identical to TRBD2. Per germline, CDR1 MDHEN and CDR2 SYDVKM. J lost 4 bases, V lost 6 bases, and 11 bases had no gene match. The CDR3 has 15 amino acids. The CDR3 region has the DNA TGTGCCAGCAGCTACGGACCGGGAGGGGTGTACGAGCAGTACTTC. It codes for CASSYGPGGVYEQYF.

The V gene is TRBV2, the J gene TRBJ2-1, with 13 positions matching TRBD2. J lost 9 bases, V lost 10 bases, and 12 bases had no gene match. Germline loops: CDR1 SNHLY, CDR2 FYNNEI. This CDR3 region has 15 residues. CDR3 in amino acids: CATQLTSGRAAEQFF. The CDR3, as DNA: TGTGCCACCCAACTCACTAGCGGGAGGGCCGCTGAGCAGTTCTTC.